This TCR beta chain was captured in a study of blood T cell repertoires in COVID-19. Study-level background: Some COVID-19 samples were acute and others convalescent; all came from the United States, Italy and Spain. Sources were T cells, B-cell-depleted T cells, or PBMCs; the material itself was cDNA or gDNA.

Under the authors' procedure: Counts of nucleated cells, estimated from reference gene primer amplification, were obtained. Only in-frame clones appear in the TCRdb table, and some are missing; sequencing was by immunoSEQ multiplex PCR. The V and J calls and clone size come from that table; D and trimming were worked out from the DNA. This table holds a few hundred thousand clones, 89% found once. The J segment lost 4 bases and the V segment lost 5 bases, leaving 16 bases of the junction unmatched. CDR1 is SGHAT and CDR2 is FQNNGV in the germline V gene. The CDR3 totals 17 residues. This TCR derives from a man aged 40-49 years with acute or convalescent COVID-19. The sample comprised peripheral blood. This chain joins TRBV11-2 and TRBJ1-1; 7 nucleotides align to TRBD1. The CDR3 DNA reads TGTGCCAGCAGCATCCGGGACAGAGAGAAGCGTGGCACTGAAGCTTTCTTT. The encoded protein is CASSIRDREKRGTEAFF. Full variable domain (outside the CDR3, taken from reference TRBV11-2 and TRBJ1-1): EAGVAQSPRYKIIEKRQSVAFWCNPISGHATLYWYQQILGQGPKLLIQFQNNGVVDDSQLPKDRFSAERLKGVDSTLKIQPAKLEDSAVYLCASSIRDREKRGTEAFFGQGTRLTVV.